These 13 T cell receptor beta chains were all obtained from the same sample, sequenced in a study of blood T cell repertoires in COVID-19. Profiling relied on immunoSEQ multiplex PCR, and the TCRdb table lists in-frame clones only, not all of them. The sample consists of around 260,000 clones, 91% of them appearing once. The sequenced material came from peripheral blood. These receptors all come from a person aged 18 to 35 with COVID-19, enrolled during active disease.

The chain employs TRBV29-1 and TRBJ1-1; weak D call: TRBD1 (5 bases). Between the trimmed V and J ends, which lost 7 bases and 0 bases, there was a span of 24 bases. The CDR3 covers 17 residues. Germline V lookup: CDR1 SQVTM, CDR2 ANQGSEA. The DNA of the CDR3 is TGCAGCGGTCGCACCGGACTCCGGGACTATCTGAACACTGAAGCTTTCTTT. This translates into CSGRTGLRDYLNTEAFF.

The rearrangement joins TRBV24-1 to TRBJ2-3; TRBD1 matches at 8 bases. In germline, CDR1 is KGHDR, CDR2 SFDVKD. Trimming at V came to 4 bases and at J to 0 bases, leaving 5 bases not matched to a gene. There are 16 residues in the CDR3. This CDR3 reads CATSDVDRVSTDTQYF. For the CDR3, the DNA is TGTGCCACCAGTGACGTGGACAGGGTAAGCACAGATACGCAGTATTTT.

The V call is TRBV29-1, the J call TRBJ1-1; the match to TRBD1 covers 7 bases. V shed 7 bases and J 0 bases; nucleotides not matched to a gene: 11. Germline CDR1 and CDR2: SQVTM and ANQGSEA. The length of the CDR3 is 15 residues. The CDR3 loop is CSGKSGQTMNTEAFF. CDR3 DNA sequence: TGCAGCGGGAAATCGGGACAGACCATGAACACTGAAGCTTTCTTT.

The chain is built from TRBV25-1 and TRBJ2-2; possibly TRBD2 for D (6 bases). Germline CDR1 MGHDK, CDR2 SYGVNS. Deletions cut 4 bases from V and 3 bases from J, with 12 bases between. The CDR3 runs 15 residues. The CDR3 DNA follows: TGTGCCAGCAGTGCCGAACTAGCATACACCGGGGAGCTGTTTTTT. Amino acids: CASSAELAYTGELFF.

The chain combines TRBV11-2 with TRBJ2-2, with 9 positions matching TRBD2. V was clipped by 8 bases and J by 3 bases; unmatched bases: 16. The CDR3 totals 18 residues. Germline V CDR1 and CDR2: SGHAT, FQNNGV. The CDR3 bases are TGTGCCAGCGGAGGGGGTCGGCGGGAGGGCCGATACACCGGGGAGCTGTTTTTT. As protein: CASGGGRREGRYTGELFF.

The rearrangement joins TRBV25-1 to TRBJ1-1; tentatively, D is TRBD1 (5 bases). The CDR3 contains 15 residues. V lost 6 bases and J 7 bases, leaving 21 bases between the germline ends. The V gene's germline CDR1 is MGHDK and CDR2 SYGVNS. For the CDR3, the DNA is TGTGCCAGCAGGGGGGGGATAGGTATTTCGGGTGAAGCTTTCTTT. Translated: CASRGGIGISGEAFF.

The V gene is TRBV14, the J gene TRBJ2-7; D might be TRBD2 (6 bases). The germline V gene encodes CDR1 SGHDN and CDR2 FVKESK. This CDR3 spans 13 amino acids. Trimming removed 0 bases from V and 7 bases from J, with 10 bases in between. The CDR3 reads CASSQELGREQYF. The CDR3, as DNA: TGTGCCAGCAGCCAAGAGTTGGGGAGGGAGCAGTACTTC.

The chain combines TRBV19 with TRBJ2-3; 7 bases match TRBD1. This CDR3 is 15 amino acids long. The V gene's germline CDR1 is LNHDA and CDR2 SQIVND (reference sequence). J gave up 6 bases and V 7 bases, and 13 bases lay outside the gene matches. The DNA of the CDR3 is TGTGCCAGTACCTCAGGGGGATACTCCCCCGATACGCAGTATTTT. Its protein product is CASTSGGYSPDTQYF.

This CDR3 reads CASSERGLAIYEQYF. CDR3 DNA sequence: TGTGCCAGCAGTGAACGGGGACTAGCGATCTACGAGCAGTACTTC. V and J are TRBV6-1 and TRBJ2-7; 10 bases line up with TRBD2. The V gene end was trimmed by 2 bases and the J gene end by 3 bases; junction bases not matched to a gene: 4. Germline CDR1 reads MNHNS; CDR2 reads SASEGT. The CDR3 consists of 15 residues.

The chain couples TRBV20-1 to TRBJ1-1; D is ambiguous. Germline values: CDR1 DFQATT, CDR2 SNEGSKA (reference sequence). The CDR3 is 11 residues long. V was clipped by 6 bases and J by 1 base, with 6 bases between them. CDR3 residues: CSAYGNTEAFF. CDR3 bases: TGCAGTGCATACGGGAACACTGAAGCTTTCTTT.

The chain joins TRBV7-6 to TRBJ2-7; tentative D call: TRBD2 (7 bases). Per the germline V gene, CDR1 is SGHVS and CDR2 is FNYEAQ. V was trimmed by 3 bases and J by 3 bases, leaving 15 bases between them. The CDR3 sequence is 15 residues long. The CDR3 protein is CASSFGRGPSYEQYF. CDR3 DNA: TGTGCCAGCAGCTTTGGGCGGGGGCCTAGCTACGAGCAGTACTTC. The full variable domain, completed using reference TRBV7-6 and TRBJ2-7, is GAGVSQSPRYKVTKRGQDVALRCDPISGHVSLYWYRQALGQGPEFLTYFNYEAQQDKSGLPNDRFSAERPEGSISTLTIQRTEQRDSAMYRCASSFGRGPSYEQYFGPGTRLTVT.

This chain links TRBV29-1 with TRBJ1-2, with D tentatively TRBD1 (5 bases). In germline, CDR1 is SQVTM, CDR2 ANQGSEA. Trimming shortened V by 0 bases and J by 3 bases, and 11 bases separated the two germline ends. This CDR3 comprises 14 residues. CDR3 DNA: TGCAGCGTTGAAGATCAGAAGGGGTACTATGGCTACACCTTC. Translation: CSVEDQKGYYGYTF.

The chain links TRBV2 to TRBJ2-7; 9 bases match TRBD2. The V gene's germline CDR1 is SNHLY and CDR2 FYNNEI. The CDR3 is 13 amino acids. V lost 11 bases to trimming and J lost 6 bases; unmatched junction nucleotides: 11. CDR3 amino acids: CASLSGRNAEQYF. DNA of the CDR3: TGTGCCTCTTTGAGCGGGAGGAACGCCGAGCAGTACTTC. The full variable domain, completed using reference TRBV2 and TRBJ2-7, is EPEVTQTPSHQVTQMGQEVILRCVPISNHLYFYWYRQILGQKVEFLVSFYNNEISEKSEIFDDQFSVERPDGSNFTLKIRSTKLEDSAMYFCASLSGRNAEQYFGPGTRLTVT.